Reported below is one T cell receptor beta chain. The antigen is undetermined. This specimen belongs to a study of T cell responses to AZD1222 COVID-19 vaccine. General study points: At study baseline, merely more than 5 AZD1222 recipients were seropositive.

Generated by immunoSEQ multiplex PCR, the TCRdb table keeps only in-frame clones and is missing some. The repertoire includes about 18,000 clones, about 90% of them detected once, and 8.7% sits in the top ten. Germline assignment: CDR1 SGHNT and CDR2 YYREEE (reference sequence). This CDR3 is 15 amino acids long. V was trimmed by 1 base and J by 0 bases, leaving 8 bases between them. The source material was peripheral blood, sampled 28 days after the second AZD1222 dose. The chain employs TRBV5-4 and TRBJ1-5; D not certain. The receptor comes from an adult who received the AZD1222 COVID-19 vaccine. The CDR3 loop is CASSLSVYSNQPQHF. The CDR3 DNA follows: TGTGCCAGCAGCTTGTCAGTGTATAGCAATCAGCCCCAGCATTTT.